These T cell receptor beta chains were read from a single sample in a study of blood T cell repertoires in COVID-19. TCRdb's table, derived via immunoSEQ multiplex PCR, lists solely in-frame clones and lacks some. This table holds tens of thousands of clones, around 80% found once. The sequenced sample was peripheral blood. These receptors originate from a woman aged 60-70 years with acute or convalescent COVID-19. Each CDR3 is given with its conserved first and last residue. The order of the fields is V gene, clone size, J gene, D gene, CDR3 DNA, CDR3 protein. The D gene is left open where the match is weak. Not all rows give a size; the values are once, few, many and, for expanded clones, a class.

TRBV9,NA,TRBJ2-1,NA,TGTGCCAGCAGCGCTAACTACCCCAATGAGCAGTTCTTC,CASSANYPNEQFF
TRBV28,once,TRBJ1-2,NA,TGTGCCAGCAGTTCTCCGGGGGGCCGCCCTATCGAAAACTATGGCTACACCTTC,CASSSPGGRPIENYGYTF
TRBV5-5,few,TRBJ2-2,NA,TGTGCCAGCAGCTTGCCACATAGGACTCAAAACACCGGGGAGCTGTTTTTT,CASSLPHRTQNTGELFF
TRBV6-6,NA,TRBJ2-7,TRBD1,TGTGCCAGCAGCTCTTCCCACAGGGGTGATACCTACGAGCAGTACTTC,CASSSSHRGDTYEQYF
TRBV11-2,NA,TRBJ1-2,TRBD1,TGTGCCAGCAGCTCTGCCGGACAGGGTCATGGCTACACCTTC,CASSSAGQGHGYTF
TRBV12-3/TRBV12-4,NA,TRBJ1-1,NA,TGTGCCAGCAGTTTATCGGACACTGAAGCTTTCTTT,CASSLSDTEAFF
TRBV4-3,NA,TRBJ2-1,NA,TGCGCCAGCAGCCAAGAGAAGACTCCAAGCTCCTACAATGAGCAGTTCTTC,CASSQEKTPSSYNEQFF
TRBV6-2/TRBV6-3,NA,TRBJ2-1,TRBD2,TGTGCCAGCAGTTACCTGGGACTAGCGGGGGTTAGATACAATGAGCAGTTCTTC,CASSYLGLAGVRYNEQFF
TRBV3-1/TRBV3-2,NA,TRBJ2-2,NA,TGTGCCAGCAGCCAAGATTATCAGCGGGGGGAGCTGTTTTTT,CASSQDYQRGELFF
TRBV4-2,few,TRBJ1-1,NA,TGTGCCAGCAGCCCCGGAGGGGCGAACACTGAAGCTTTCTTT,CASSPGGANTEAFF
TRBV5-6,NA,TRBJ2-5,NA,TGTGCGAGCAGGGACACAGGTGGAGAGACCCAGTACTTC,CASRDTGGETQYF
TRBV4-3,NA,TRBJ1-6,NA,TGCGCCAGCAGCCAAGAGTCGACAACACCCCTCCACTTT,CASSQESTTPLHF
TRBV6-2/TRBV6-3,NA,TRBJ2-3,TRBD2,TGTGCCAGCAGTTACCCCCTAGGTAGCGGGGGGGATCTGGATACGCAGTATTTT,CASSYPLGSGGDLDTQYF
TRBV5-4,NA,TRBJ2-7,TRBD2,TGTGCCAGCAGCCCTGACTCTAGCGGGAGGGGCTACGAGCAGTACTTC,CASSPDSSGRGYEQYF
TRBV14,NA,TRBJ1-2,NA,TGTGCCAGCAGCTTACGGGGGGCAGATGGCTACACCTTC,CASSLRGADGYTF
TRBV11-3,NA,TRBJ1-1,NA,TGTGCCAGCAGCTTAGATCAAAGCTGGAACACTGAAGCTTTCTTT,CASSLDQSWNTEAFF
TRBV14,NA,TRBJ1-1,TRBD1,TGTGCCAGCAGCTTAAGGACAGGGGGCGAGACTGAAGCTTTCTTT,CASSLRTGGETEAFF
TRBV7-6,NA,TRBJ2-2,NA,TGTGCCAGCAGCCCCCACTCAGGGCCTTCAAATTCGACCGGGGAGCTGTTTTTT,CASSPHSGPSNSTGELFF
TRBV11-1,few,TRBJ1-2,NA,TGTGCCAGCAGCTGGGCGGGGTATGGCTACACCTTC,CASSWAGYGYTF
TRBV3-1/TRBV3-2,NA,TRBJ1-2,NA,TGTGCCAGCAGCCAAGAGGATAGGGGGAATGGCTACACCTTC,CASSQEDRGNGYTF
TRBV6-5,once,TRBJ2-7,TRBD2,TGTGCCAGCAGTTTGACTAGCGGGACCTCCTACGAGCAGTACTTC,CASSLTSGTSYEQYF
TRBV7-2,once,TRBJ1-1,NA,TGTGCCAGCAGCCCAACCTCGACCGTCGGACTTGAAGCTTTCTTT,CASSPTSTVGLEAFF
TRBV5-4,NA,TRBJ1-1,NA,TGTGCCAGCAGCTTGCGGGGGAAGAACACTGAAGCTTTCTTT,CASSLRGKNTEAFF
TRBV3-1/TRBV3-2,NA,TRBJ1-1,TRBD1,TGTGCCAGCAGCCAGGCGGACAGGATGAACACTGAAGCTTTCTTT,CASSQADRMNTEAFF
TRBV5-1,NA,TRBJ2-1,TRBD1,TGCGCCAGCAGCCCCCGGGGACAGGGGGCGGATGAGCAGTTCTTC,CASSPRGQGADEQFF
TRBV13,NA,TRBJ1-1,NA,TGTGCCAGCACTGGGGGGAGGTTCAACACTGAAGCTTTCTTT,CASTGGRFNTEAFF
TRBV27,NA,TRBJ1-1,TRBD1,TGTGCCAGCAGAAACTTCGGGACAGGGGAGATGAACACTGAAGCTTTCTTT,CASRNFGTGEMNTEAFF
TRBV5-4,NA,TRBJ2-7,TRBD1,TGTGCCAGCACCTCGCCGGGACAGGGTATCAACGAGCAGTACTTC,CASTSPGQGINEQYF
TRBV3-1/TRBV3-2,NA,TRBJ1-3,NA,TGTGCCAGCAGCCAAGGACAGAGAAACACCATATATTTT,CASSQGQRNTIYF
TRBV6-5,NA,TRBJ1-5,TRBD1,TGTGCCAGCAGTACGACAGGGGTGGGGAATCAGCCCCAGCATTTT,CASSTTGVGNQPQHF
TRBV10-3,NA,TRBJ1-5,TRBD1,TGTGCCATCAGTGAGGGGACAGGGAATCAGCCCCAGCATTTT,CAISEGTGNQPQHF
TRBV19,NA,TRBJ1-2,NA,TGTGCCACCAAAACAGCCTCTAACTATGGCTACACCTTC,CATKTASNYGYTF
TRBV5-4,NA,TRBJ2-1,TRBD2,TGTGCCAGCAGACGGGGGGGAAGCTCCTACAATGAGCAGTTCTTC,CASRRGGSSYNEQFF
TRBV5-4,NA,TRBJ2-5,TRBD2,TGTGCCAGCAGCCCTGGGATAGCGGGGTCTGGGGAGACCCAGTACTTC,CASSPGIAGSGETQYF
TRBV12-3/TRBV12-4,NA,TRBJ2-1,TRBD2,TGTGCCAGCAGTTTCGCGGAAGCGGGAGTCGCCTTCTTC,CASSFAEAGVAFF
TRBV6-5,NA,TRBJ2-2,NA,TGTGCCAGCATAGAGGAGAACACCGGGGAGCTGTTTTTT,CASIEENTGELFF
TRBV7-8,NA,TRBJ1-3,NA,TGTGCCAGCAGCCCCTTTGGGAGGACGGGGAGCAACTGGGGAAACACCATATATTTT,CASSPFGRTGSNWGNTIYF
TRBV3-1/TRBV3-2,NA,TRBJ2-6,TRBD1,TGTGCCAGCAGCCATGGGGACAGGGGGGTGGCTGGGGCCAACGTCCTGACTTTC,CASSHGDRGVAGANVLTF
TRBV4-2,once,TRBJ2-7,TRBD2,TGTGCCAGCAGCCAAGAAAGTCTAGCGGGAGATTCCTACGAGCAGTACTTC,CASSQESLAGDSYEQYF